This TCR beta chain was captured in a study of CD8 T cells in Susac syndrome. Random hexamers served to reverse transcribe roughly 0.5 to 1 ug RNA. TCR beta CDR3 was amplified by immunoSEQ multiplex PCR. This amplification extended across 54 Vbeta and 13 Jbeta segments. TCRdb passed the immunoSEQ multiplex PCR reads through MiXCR, listing each CDR3 protein once. This table holds about 80,000 distinct CDR3 sequences, over 90% found once. High-throughput TCR beta sequencing covered peripheral CD8+ and CD4+ T cells. Controls were age- and sex-matched healthy donors. Study-level points and caveats: As acknowledged by the study, its TCR sequencing and HLA analysis included a relatively small number of individuals.

As concerns this clonotype: The antigen is not known.

The ends were cut back, 3 bases at V and 5 bases at J, with 16 bases in the middle. Germline V gene sequence: CDR1 SQVTM, CDR2 ANQGSEA. This CDR3 has 14 amino acids. The sample consisted of CD8+ T cells from PBMCs. The TCR comes from a human donor in good health. The V gene is TRBV29-1, the J gene TRBJ1-2; a possible D gene is TRBD1 (6 bases). The CDR3 loop is CSVDALRTDYGYTF. The CDR3 nucleotides read TGCAGCGTTGACGCGCTTCGGACAGATTATGGCTACACCTTC.